This entry describes one T cell receptor beta chain. Germline V lookup: CDR1 LNHDA, CDR2 SQIVND (reference sequence). Trimming removed 5 bases from V and 0 bases from J, with 6 bases in between. The length of the CDR3 is 13 residues. Seattle patients were enrolled during active infection and followed longitudinally. This sample was taken from a study of blood T cell repertoires in COVID-19. In the study overall: Collection of acute and convalescent COVID-19 samples took place in the United States, Italy and Spain. T cells, B-cell-depleted T cells, or PBMCs supplied cDNA or gDNA.

The table came from immunoSEQ multiplex PCR; TCRdb's copy has only in-frame clones and leaves some out. The sample comprises just under 65,000 clones, approximately 80% of which are singletons, and approximately 15% rests with the top ten. The clonotype comes from a man aged 55 to 70 with COVID-19, enrolled during active disease. Sequencing was carried out using peripheral blood. V is TRBV19 and J is TRBJ2-3; D gene ambiguous. CDR3 coding DNA: TGTGCCAGTAGTTCCGGGAGCACAGATACGCAGTATTTT. This gives the protein CASSSGSTDTQYF. Complete variable domain (other parts from reference TRBV19 and TRBJ2-3): DGGITQSPKYLFRKEGQNVTLSCEQNLNHDAMYWYRQDPGQGLRLIYYSQIVNDFQKGDIAEGYSVSREKKESFPLTVTSAQKNPTAFYLCASSSGSTDTQYFGPGTRLTVL.